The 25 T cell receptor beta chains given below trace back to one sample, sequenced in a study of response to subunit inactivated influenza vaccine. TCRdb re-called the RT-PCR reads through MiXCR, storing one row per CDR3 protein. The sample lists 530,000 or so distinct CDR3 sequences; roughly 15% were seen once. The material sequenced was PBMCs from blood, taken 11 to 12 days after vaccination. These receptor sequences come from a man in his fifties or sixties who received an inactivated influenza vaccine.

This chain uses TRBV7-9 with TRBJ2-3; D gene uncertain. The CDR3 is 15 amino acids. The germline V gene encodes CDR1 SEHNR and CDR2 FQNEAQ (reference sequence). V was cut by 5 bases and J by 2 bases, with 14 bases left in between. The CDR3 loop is CASSLTGPHTDTQYF. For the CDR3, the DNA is TGTGCCAGCAGCCTCACCGGGCCTCACACAGATACGCAGTATTTT.

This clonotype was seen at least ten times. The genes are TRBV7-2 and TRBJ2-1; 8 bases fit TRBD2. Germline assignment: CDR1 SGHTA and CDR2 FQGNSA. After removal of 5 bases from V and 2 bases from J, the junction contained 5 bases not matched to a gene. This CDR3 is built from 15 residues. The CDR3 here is CASSPSGRTYNEQFF. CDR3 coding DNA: TGTGCCAGCAGCCCGAGCGGGAGAACCTACAATGAGCAGTTCTTC.

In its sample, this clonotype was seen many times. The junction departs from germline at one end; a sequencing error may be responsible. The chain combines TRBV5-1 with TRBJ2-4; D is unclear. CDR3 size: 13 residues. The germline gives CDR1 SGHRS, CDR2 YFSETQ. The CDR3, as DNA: TGTGCCAGCAGCTCGTTAGCCAAAAACATTCAGTACTTC. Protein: CASSSLAKNIQYF.

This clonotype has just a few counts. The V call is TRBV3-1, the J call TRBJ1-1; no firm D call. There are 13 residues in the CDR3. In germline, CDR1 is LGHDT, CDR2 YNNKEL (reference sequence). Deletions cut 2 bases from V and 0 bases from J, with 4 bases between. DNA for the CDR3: TGTGCCAGCAGCCAAATGCTGAACACTGAAGCTTTCTTT. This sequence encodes CASSQMLNTEAFF. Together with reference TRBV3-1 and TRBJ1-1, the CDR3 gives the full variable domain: DTAVSQTPKYLVTQMGNDKSIKCEQNLGHDTMYWYKQDSKKFLKIMFSYNNKELIINETVPNRFSPKSPDKAHLNLHINSLELGDSAVYFCASSQMLNTEAFFGQGTRLTVV.

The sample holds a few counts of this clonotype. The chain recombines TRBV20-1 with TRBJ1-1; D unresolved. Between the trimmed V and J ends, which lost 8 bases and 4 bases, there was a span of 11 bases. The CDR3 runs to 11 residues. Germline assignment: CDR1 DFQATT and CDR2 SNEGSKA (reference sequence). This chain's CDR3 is CSSWRATEAFF. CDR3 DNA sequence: TGCAGTTCTTGGAGGGCCACTGAAGCTTTCTTT.

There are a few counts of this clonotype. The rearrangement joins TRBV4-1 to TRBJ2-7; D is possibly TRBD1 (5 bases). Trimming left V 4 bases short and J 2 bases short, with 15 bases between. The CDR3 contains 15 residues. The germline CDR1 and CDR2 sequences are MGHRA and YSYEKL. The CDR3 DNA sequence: TGCGCCAGCAGCCGAGGACAAACAGCCGCCTACGAGCAGTACTTC. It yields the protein CASSRGQTAAYEQYF.

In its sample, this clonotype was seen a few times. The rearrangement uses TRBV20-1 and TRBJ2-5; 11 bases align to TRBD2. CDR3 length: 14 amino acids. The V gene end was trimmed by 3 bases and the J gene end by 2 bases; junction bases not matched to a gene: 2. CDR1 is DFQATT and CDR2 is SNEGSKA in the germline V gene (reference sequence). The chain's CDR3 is CSARTSGVQETQYF. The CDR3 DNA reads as TGCAGTGCTAGGACTAGCGGGGTACAAGAGACCCAGTACTTC.

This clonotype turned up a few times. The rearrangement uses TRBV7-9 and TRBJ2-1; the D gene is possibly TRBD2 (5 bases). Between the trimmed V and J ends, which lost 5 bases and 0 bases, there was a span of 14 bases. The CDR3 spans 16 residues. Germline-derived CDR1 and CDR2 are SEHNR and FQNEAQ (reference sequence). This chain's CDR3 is CASSHSRRSSYNEQFF. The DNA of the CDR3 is TGTGCCAGCAGCCATTCAAGGAGGAGCTCCTACAATGAGCAGTTCTTC.

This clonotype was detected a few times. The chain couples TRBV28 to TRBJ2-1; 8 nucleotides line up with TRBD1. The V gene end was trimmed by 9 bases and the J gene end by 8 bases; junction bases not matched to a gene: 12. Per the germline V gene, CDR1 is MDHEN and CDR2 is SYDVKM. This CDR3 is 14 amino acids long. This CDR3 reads CASRGTGSFDEQFF. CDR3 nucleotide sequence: TGTGCCAGTAGGGGGACAGGTTCTTTTGATGAGCAGTTCTTC.

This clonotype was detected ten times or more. CDR3 DNA sequence: TGTGCCAGCAGTTTAAGTATCGGGACTCACCGTCGAGGCGAGCAGTACTTC. Translation gives CASSLSIGTHRRGEQYF. The chain carries TRBV28 and TRBJ2-7; a weak D match, TRBD2 (6 bases). This CDR3 contains 17 residues. The germline CDR1 and CDR2 sequences are MDHEN and SYDVKM. V lost 2 bases and J 6 bases, leaving 23 bases between the germline ends.

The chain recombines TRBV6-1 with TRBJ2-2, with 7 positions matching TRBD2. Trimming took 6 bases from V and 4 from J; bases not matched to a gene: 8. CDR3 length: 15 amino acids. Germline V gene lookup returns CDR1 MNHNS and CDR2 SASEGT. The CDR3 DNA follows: TGTGCCAGCAGCGATGGGGGGAGGGGCACCGGGGAGCTGTTTTTT. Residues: CASSDGGRGTGELFF.

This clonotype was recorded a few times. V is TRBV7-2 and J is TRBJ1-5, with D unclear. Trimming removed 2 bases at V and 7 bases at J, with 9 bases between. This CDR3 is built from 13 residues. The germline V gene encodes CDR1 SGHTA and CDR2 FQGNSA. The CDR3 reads CASSLQIGQPQHF. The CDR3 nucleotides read TGTGCCAGCAGCTTACAAATTGGGCAGCCCCAGCATTTT.

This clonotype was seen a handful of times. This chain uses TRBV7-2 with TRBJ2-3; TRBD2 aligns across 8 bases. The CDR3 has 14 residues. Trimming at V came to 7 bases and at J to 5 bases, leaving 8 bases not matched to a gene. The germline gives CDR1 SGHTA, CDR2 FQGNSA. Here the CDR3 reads CASIPGGPLDTQYF. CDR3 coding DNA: TGTGCCAGCATCCCGGGGGGGCCTCTAGATACGCAGTATTTT.

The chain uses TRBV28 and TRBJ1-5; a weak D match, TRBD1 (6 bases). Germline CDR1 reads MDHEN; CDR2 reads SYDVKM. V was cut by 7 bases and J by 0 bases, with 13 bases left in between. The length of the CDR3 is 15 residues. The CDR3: CASTLRDISNQPQHF. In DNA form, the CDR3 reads TGTGCCAGCACCCTAAGGGACATTAGCAATCAGCCCCAGCATTTT.

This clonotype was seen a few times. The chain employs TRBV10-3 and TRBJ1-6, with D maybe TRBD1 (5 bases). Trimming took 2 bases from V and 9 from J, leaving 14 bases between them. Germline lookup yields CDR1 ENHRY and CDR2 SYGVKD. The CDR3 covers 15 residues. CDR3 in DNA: TGTGCCATCAGTGAGATGGACACTGGGTCTTCACCCCTCCACTTT. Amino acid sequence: CAISEMDTGSSPLHF.

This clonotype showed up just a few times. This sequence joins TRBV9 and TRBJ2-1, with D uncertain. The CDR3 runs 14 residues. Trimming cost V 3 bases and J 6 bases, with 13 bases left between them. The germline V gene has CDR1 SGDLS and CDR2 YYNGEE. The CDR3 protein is CASSDREASNEQFF. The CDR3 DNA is TGTGCCAGCAGCGACCGCGAGGCCTCCAATGAGCAGTTCTTC.

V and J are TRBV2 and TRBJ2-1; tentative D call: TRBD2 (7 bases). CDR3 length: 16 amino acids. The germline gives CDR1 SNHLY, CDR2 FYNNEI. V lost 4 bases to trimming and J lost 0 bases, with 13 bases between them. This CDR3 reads CASSGRRGGSYNEQFF. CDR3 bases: TGTGCCAGCAGTGGACGAAGGGGGGGCTCCTACAATGAGCAGTTCTTC.

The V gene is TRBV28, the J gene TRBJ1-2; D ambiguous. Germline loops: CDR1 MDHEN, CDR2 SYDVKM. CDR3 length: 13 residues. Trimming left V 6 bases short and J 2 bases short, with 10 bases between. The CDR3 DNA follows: TGTGCCAGCAGAATACCGGGGAACTATGGCTACACCTTC. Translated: CASRIPGNYGYTF.

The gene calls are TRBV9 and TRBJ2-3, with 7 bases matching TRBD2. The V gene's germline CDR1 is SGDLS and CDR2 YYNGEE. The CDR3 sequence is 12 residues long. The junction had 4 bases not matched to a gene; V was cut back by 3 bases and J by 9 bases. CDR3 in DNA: TGTGCCAGCAGCGGCCTTAGCGGGACGCAGTATTTT. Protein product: CASSGLSGTQYF.

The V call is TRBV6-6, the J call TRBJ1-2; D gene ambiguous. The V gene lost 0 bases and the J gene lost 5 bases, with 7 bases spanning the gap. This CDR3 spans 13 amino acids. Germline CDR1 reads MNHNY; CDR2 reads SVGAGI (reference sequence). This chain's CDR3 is CASSYSPQYGYTF. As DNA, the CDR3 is TGTGCCAGCAGTTACTCCCCCCAGTATGGCTACACCTTC.

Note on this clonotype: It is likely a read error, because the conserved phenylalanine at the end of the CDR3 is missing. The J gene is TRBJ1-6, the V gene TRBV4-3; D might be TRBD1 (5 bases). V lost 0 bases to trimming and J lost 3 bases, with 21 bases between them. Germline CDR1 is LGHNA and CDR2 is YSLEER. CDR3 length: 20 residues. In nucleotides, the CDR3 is TGCGCCAGCAGCCAAGATCTTGTTGGCAGGGCAAAGAACTATAATTCACCCCTCCACCTT. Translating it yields CASSQDLVGRAKNYNSPLHL.

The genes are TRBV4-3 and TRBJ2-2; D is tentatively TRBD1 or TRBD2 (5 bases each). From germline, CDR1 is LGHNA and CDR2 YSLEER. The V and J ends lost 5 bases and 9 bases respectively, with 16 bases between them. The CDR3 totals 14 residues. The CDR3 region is CASSDFQGARELFF. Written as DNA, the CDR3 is TGCGCCAGCAGCGATTTTCAGGGAGCTAGGGAGCTGTTTTTT.

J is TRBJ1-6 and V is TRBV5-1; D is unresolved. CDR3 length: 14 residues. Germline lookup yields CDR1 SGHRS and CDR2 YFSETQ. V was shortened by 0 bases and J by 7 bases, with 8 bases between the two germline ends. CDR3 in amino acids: CASSLVVGNSPLHF. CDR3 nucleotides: TGCGCCAGCAGCTTGGTTGTGGGGAATTCACCCCTCCACTTT.

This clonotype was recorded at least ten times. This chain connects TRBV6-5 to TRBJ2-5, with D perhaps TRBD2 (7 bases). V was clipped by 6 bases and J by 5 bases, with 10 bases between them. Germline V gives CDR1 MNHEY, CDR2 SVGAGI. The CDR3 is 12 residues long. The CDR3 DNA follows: TGTGCCAGCAGAAGGGGGGGGGAGACCCAGTACTTC. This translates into CASRRGGETQYF.

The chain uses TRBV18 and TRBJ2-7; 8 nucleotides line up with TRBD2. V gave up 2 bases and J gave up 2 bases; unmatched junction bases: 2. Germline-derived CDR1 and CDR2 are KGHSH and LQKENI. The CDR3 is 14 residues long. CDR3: CASSPIGGAYEQYF. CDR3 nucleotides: TGTGCCAGCTCACCAATCGGGGGGGCCTACGAGCAGTACTTC.